Listed below are T cell receptor beta chains from one sample, sequenced in a study of T-cell reconstitution after alpha-beta-depleted transplantation in children. TCRdb re-called the PCR reads with MiXCR, one entry per CDR3 protein. The data show some 70,000 distinct CDR3 sequences, roughly 5.2% seen once. This specimen consisted of PBMCs, mostly from graft donor cells, obtained 180 days after TCRalphabeta/CD19-depleted stem cell transplant. The receptors come from a boy younger than two who had a stem cell transplant for acute myeloid leukemia, so the T cells may come from the graft donor. Each CDR3 is given with its conserved first and last residue. The D gene is left open where the match is weak. Not all rows give a size; the values are once, few, many and, for expanded clones, a class.

D gene: -; clone size: many; J gene: TRBJ2-1; V gene: TRBV29-1; CDR3 DNA: TGCAGCGTTAGCAGGGTAAACAATGAGCAGTTCTTC; CDR3 protein: CSVSRVNNEQFF
D gene: -; clone size: many; J gene: TRBJ2-7; V gene: TRBV29-1; CDR3 DNA: TGCAGCGTTGGGTGGCAGGGATCCTACGAGCAGTACTTC; CDR3 protein: CSVGWQGSYEQYF
D gene: -; clone size: many; J gene: TRBJ2-5; V gene: TRBV5-1; CDR3 DNA: TGCGCCAGCAGCTTGGGACAGGTCCAAGAGACCCAGTACTTC; CDR3 protein: CASSLGQVQETQYF
D gene: TRBD2; clone size: many; J gene: TRBJ2-3; V gene: TRBV5-1; CDR3 DNA: TGCGCCAGCAGCTTGGGCGGGGGGTCGGAAGATACGCAGTATTTT; CDR3 protein: CASSLGGGSEDTQYF
D gene: -; clone size: many; J gene: TRBJ1-1; V gene: TRBV28; CDR3 DNA: TGTGCCAGCAGTTTATATACGGACCTGAACACTGAAGCTTTCTTT; CDR3 protein: CASSLYTDLNTEAFF
D gene: -; clone size: many; J gene: TRBJ2-7; V gene: TRBV21-1; CDR3 DNA: TGTGCCAGCAGCAAGGAGGGACAGGGAGCACACTACGAGCAGTACTTC; CDR3 protein: CASSKEGQGAHYEQYF
D gene: -; clone size: many; J gene: TRBJ2-2; V gene: TRBV6-1; CDR3 DNA: TGTGCCAGCAGAAAAGCGGGACAATTCTCCACCGGGGAGCTGTTTTTT; CDR3 protein: CASRKAGQFSTGELFF
D gene: -; clone size: many; J gene: TRBJ2-1; V gene: TRBV3-1; CDR3 DNA: TGTGCCAGCAGCCGCGCGACTAGCTCCTACAATGAGCAGTTCTTC; CDR3 protein: CASSRATSSYNEQFF
D gene: -; clone size: many; J gene: TRBJ1-4; V gene: TRBV6-2/TRBV6-3; CDR3 DNA: TGTGCCAGCAGTTACTCGGCCCTTCGGGGAAATGAAAAACTGTTTTTT; CDR3 protein: CASSYSALRGNEKLFF
D gene: TRBD2; clone size: -; J gene: TRBJ2-2; V gene: TRBV7-2; CDR3 DNA: TGTGCCAGCAGCTTAGGGACTAGGGCCGGGGAGCTGTTTTTT; CDR3 protein: CASSLGTRAGELFF
D gene: TRBD1; clone size: many; J gene: TRBJ2-7; V gene: TRBV12-3/TRBV12-4; CDR3 DNA: TGTGCCAGCAGTTCCGGAACCGACAGGGTAATTAGCCACGAGCAGTACTTC; CDR3 protein: CASSSGTDRVISHEQYF
D gene: -; clone size: many; J gene: TRBJ2-7; V gene: TRBV15; CDR3 DNA: TGTGCCACCAGCAGAGATCTGGGCGGGTACGAGCAGTACTTC; CDR3 protein: CATSRDLGGYEQYF
D gene: -; clone size: many; J gene: TRBJ2-2; V gene: TRBV11-1; CDR3 DNA: TGTGCCAGCAGGTCAGGCACGTGGGCCGGGGAGCTGTTTTTT; CDR3 protein: CASRSGTWAGELFF
D gene: TRBD2; clone size: many; J gene: TRBJ2-5; V gene: TRBV10-3; CDR3 DNA: TGTGCCATCAGGCAGAAGGGAGGGGAGACCCAGTACTTC; CDR3 protein: CAIRQKGGETQYF
D gene: TRBD2; clone size: many; J gene: TRBJ2-5; V gene: TRBV20-1; CDR3 DNA: TGCAGTGCTAACTACCCGGGACTACAAGAGACCCAGTACTTC; CDR3 protein: CSANYPGLQETQYF
D gene: -; clone size: few; J gene: TRBJ1-1; V gene: TRBV30; CDR3 DNA: TGTGCCTGGAGCCCCGGGACAAACACTGAAGCTTTCTTT; CDR3 protein: CAWSPGTNTEAFF
D gene: -; clone size: many; J gene: TRBJ2-1; V gene: TRBV7-9; CDR3 DNA: TGTGCCAGCAGCCCCCCTGGAAGGTGGGAGCAGTTCTTC; CDR3 protein: CASSPPGRWEQFF
D gene: TRBD1; clone size: many; J gene: TRBJ2-7; V gene: TRBV5-1; CDR3 DNA: TGCGCCAGCAGCGGGACAGGGGCCTACGAGCAGTACTTC; CDR3 protein: CASSGTGAYEQYF
D gene: TRBD1; clone size: many; J gene: TRBJ2-1; V gene: TRBV11-2; CDR3 DNA: TGTGCCAGCAGCTGGGACAGGGGGCTCAATGAGCAGTTCTTC; CDR3 protein: CASSWDRGLNEQFF
D gene: TRBD1; clone size: medium-sized; J gene: TRBJ2-5; V gene: TRBV18; CDR3 DNA: TGTGCCAGCTCAGATAGGACCGGGACAGGGAGGAAGGAGACCCAGTACTTC; CDR3 protein: CASSDRTGTGRKETQYF
D gene: -; clone size: many; J gene: TRBJ2-1; V gene: TRBV7-3; CDR3 DNA: TGTGCCAGCAGCTCACAGGGTTACAATGAGCAGTTCTTC; CDR3 protein: CASSSQGYNEQFF
D gene: TRBD1; clone size: many; J gene: TRBJ1-2; V gene: TRBV3-1; CDR3 DNA: TGTGCCAGCAGCCAAGATGGAGGGGACAGGGGGCGTTTTGGCTACACCTTC; CDR3 protein: CASSQDGGDRGRFGYTF
D gene: -; clone size: many; J gene: TRBJ2-1; V gene: TRBV20-1; CDR3 DNA: TGCAGTGCTAGTTCTGGACTTGTTTACAATGAGCAGTTCTTC; CDR3 protein: CSASSGLVYNEQFF
D gene: -; clone size: -; J gene: TRBJ1-1; V gene: TRBV5-1; CDR3 DNA: TGCGCCATGGGCTTGGAGGGTGGAACTGAAGCTTTCTTT; CDR3 protein: CAMGLEGGTEAFF
D gene: TRBD1; clone size: many; J gene: TRBJ1-4; V gene: TRBV10-3; CDR3 DNA: TGTGCCATCAGCGGGACAGTAAATGAAAAACTGTTTTTT; CDR3 protein: CAISGTVNEKLFF
D gene: -; clone size: many; J gene: TRBJ1-5; V gene: TRBV12-3/TRBV12-4; CDR3 DNA: TGTGCCAGCCGGTGGGGGAAAGATCAGCCCCAGCATTTT; CDR3 protein: CASRWGKDQPQHF
D gene: TRBD2; clone size: many; J gene: TRBJ2-1; V gene: TRBV7-6; CDR3 DNA: TGTGCCAGCAGCTTAGATCGACCTAGCGGGGGCAATGAGCAGTTCTTC; CDR3 protein: CASSLDRPSGGNEQFF